Listed below are T cell receptor beta chains from one sample, sequenced in a study of patients and donors after allogeneic stem cell transplantation. TCRdb itself ran the RT-PCR reads through MiXCR, one entry per CDR3 protein. The sample includes approximately 200,000 distinct CDR3 sequences, around two fifths of them seen just once. The sample taken for sequencing was blood, either unsorted or a sorted T cell fraction (not recorded which). The receptor source for this set is a human donor who was either an allogeneic HSCT recipient or a stem cell or donor lymphocyte infusion donor (not recorded which). It is not recorded whose cells these are; they may come from a transplant donor. CDR3s include the opening cysteine and the closing phenylalanine or tryptophan. D genes are given only for firm matches. Only part of the rows carry a size: once, few, many, or a class if the clone is expanded.

size | J | D | V | DNA | CDR3
. | TRBJ2-3 | . | TRBV12-3/TRBV12-4 | TGTGCCAGCAGTTTACTTGGGGGCAATACGCAGTATTTT | CASSLLGGNTQYF
few | TRBJ1-5 | TRBD1 | TRBV7-9 | TGTGCCAGCAGCGCAGGGGGTGGCAATCAGCCCCAGCATTTT | CASSAGGGNQPQHF
. | TRBJ1-3 | TRBD1 | TRBV12-3/TRBV12-4 | TGTGCCAGCAGTCCCCGGGACAGGGGGGGAAACACCATATATTTT | CASSPRDRGGNTIYF
. | TRBJ1-6 | TRBD1 | TRBV5-1 | TGCGCCAGCAGCTTGGCCGTGACAGGGAGCTCCTATAATTCACCCCTCCACTTT | CASSLAVTGSSYNSPLHF
. | TRBJ2-5 | TRBD2 | TRBV18 | TGTGCCAGCTCACCTAGAAGCGGGGACGAGACCCAGTACTTC | CASSPRSGDETQYF
once | TRBJ2-7 | TRBD1 | TRBV9 | TGTGCCAGCAGCGTAGTAGAGGGACAGACCTACGAGCAGTACTTC | CASSVVEGQTYEQYF
. | TRBJ1-1 | TRBD1 | TRBV9 | TGTGCCAGCAGCGCCGACAGGGTCTTGAACACTGAAGCTTTCTTT | CASSADRVLNTEAFF
few | TRBJ1-6 | . | TRBV5-1 | TGCGCCAGCAGCTCGACAAATTCACCCCTCCACTTT | CASSSTNSPLHF
. | TRBJ2-3 | TRBD2 | TRBV4-2 | TGTGCCAGCAGCCGCGGACTAGCGGGGGGATCAGATACGCAGTATTTT | CASSRGLAGGSDTQYF
few | TRBJ2-3 | TRBD2 | TRBV3-1 | TGTGCCAGCAGCCAGGGATTGACTAGCGGGGCGGGAGATACGCAGTATTTT | CASSQGLTSGAGDTQYF
few | TRBJ1-1 | . | TRBV27 | TGTGCCAGCAGCACGTGGGAGGACACTGAAGCTTTCTTT | CASSTWEDTEAFF
. | TRBJ1-2 | TRBD1 | TRBV6-5 | TGTGCCAGCAGCCTCAGGACAGGGTACTATGGCTACACCTTC | CASSLRTGYYGYTF
few | TRBJ1-1 | TRBD1 | TRBV20-1 | TGCAGTTCCCCACAGGGGAAGGCTCCCGCTTTCTTT | CSSPQGKAPAFF
. | TRBJ1-1 | TRBD1 | TRBV28 | TGTGCCAGCAGTCCCCGGACAGGGGTTATGAACACTGAAGCTTTCTTT | CASSPRTGVMNTEAFF
few | TRBJ1-3 | . | TRBV30 | TGTGCCTGGAGTGGCAGCCTCTACGGAAACACCATATATTTT | CAWSGSLYGNTIYF
. | TRBJ2-2 | . | TRBV4-3 | TGCGCCAGCAGCCAAGAAGACAGGAACACCGGGGAGCTGTTTTTT | CASSQEDRNTGELFF
many | TRBJ1-2 | . | TRBV12-3/TRBV12-4 | TGTGCCAGCAGTTTAGGCACATATGGCTACACCTTC | CASSLGTYGYTF
. | TRBJ1-6 | . | TRBV20-1 | TGCAGTGCTAGGGCCTCTGGGGGTTATAATTCACCCCTCCACTTT | CSARASGGYNSPLHF
. | TRBJ1-6 | . | TRBV12-3/TRBV12-4 | TGTGCCAGCAGTCGGTCTCCGGGGGGCACTTCACCCCTCCACTTT | CASSRSPGGTSPLHF
. | TRBJ1-4 | . | TRBV5-1 | TGCGCCAGCAGCTTGGCGGGACCTCGGGAACCGAGAAAACTGTTTTTT | CASSLAGPREPRKLFF
few | TRBJ1-1 | . | TRBV2 | TGTGCCAGCAGTGAGATATTCGGGGCAGCTGAAGCTTTCTTT | CASSEIFGAAEAFF
. | TRBJ1-4 | . | TRBV12-3/TRBV12-4 | TGTGCCAGCAGTCCCCCCTCCCAAAGCGGAGAATTGTTTTTT | CASSPPSQSGELFF
. | TRBJ2-1 | . | TRBV18 | TGTGCCAGCTCAGCAACAGGGAGTAATGAGCAGTTCTTC | CASSATGSNEQFF
. | TRBJ1-5 | . | TRBV5-1 | TGCGCCAGCAGCTTGGACCATTCGGATCAGCCCCAGCATTTT | CASSLDHSDQPQHF
few | TRBJ1-3 | . | TRBV4-1 | TGCGCCAGCAGCCAAGACATACAGGGTTTCGCTGGAAACACCATATATTTT | CASSQDIQGFAGNTIYF
. | TRBJ1-4 | TRBD1 | TRBV12-3/TRBV12-4 | TGTGCCAGCAGTTTAGGGGACAGGGATAATGAAAAACTGTTTTTT | CASSLGDRDNEKLFF
. | TRBJ1-2 | . | TRBV4-1 | TGCGCCAGCAGCCATCGCAGGGAGTCGAGCTATGGCTACACCTTC | CASSHRRESSYGYTF
. | TRBJ2-3 | TRBD2 | TRBV7-2 | TGTGCCAGCAGCTTGGGCGGGGGGCTAGATACGCAGTATTTT | CASSLGGGLDTQYF
few | TRBJ1-1 | . | TRBV4-2 | TGTGCCAGCAGCCAAGATATACCGCGAGCCACTGAAGCTTTCTTT | CASSQDIPRATEAFF
few | TRBJ1-1 | TRBD1 | TRBV5-1 | TGCGCCAGCAGCCCGGGGGACAGAATGAACACTGAAGCTTTCTTT | CASSPGDRMNTEAFF
. | TRBJ1-1 | TRBD1 | TRBV27 | TGTGCCAGCAGTTTACTCCCGGGACAGGGAGACACTGAAGCTTTCTTT | CASSLLPGQGDTEAFF
few | TRBJ1-3 | TRBD1 | TRBV5-1 | TGCGCCAGCAGCGCAGACAGGGGTTGGGGAAACACCATATATTTT | CASSADRGWGNTIYF
few | TRBJ1-3 | . | TRBV5-1 | TGTGCCAGCAGCTTGGAAGGAAACACCATATATTTT | CASSLEGNTIYF